The present entry profiles one T cell receptor beta chain with its context. Constant-segment-primed 5'RACE gave TCR alpha and TCR beta cDNA libraries with sample barcodes and UMIs. Each CDR3 protein is one row after TCRdb ran MiXCR on the 5' RACE reads. Found here are 350,000 to 500,000 distinct CDR3 sequences, about a quarter of them singletons; the top ten hold less than 15%. These data are taken from a study of T-cell memory formation after mild COVID-19. The CDR3 extends over 17 amino acids. The TCR was taken from an adult woman who had mild COVID-19 (a few samples of this study predate the infection). Cell type and time point are not known. The sequenced material came from PBMCs or a T cell subset sorted from them (not recorded which). V gene TRBV21-1 combines with J gene TRBJ2-2. TRBV21-1 is termed a pseudogene. In DNA form, the CDR3 reads TGTGCCAGCAGCCTCCAGGATCCAGCGAGGAACACCGGGGAGCTGTTTTTT. This encodes CASSLQDPARNTGELFF.